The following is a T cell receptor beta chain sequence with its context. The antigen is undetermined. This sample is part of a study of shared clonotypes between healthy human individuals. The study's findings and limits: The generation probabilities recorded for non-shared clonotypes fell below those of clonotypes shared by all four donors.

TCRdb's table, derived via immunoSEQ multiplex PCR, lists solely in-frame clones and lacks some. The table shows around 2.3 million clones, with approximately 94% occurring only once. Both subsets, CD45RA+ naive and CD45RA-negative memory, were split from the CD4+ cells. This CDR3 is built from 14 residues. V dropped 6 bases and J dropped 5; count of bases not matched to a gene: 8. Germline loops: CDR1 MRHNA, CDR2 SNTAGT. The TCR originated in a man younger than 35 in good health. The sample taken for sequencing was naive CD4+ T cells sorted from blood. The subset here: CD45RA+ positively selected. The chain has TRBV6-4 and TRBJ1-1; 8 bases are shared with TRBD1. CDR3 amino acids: CASSLGQGSTEAFF. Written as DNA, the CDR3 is TGTGCCAGCAGCCTCGGACAGGGTTCGACTGAAGCTTTCTTT.